These 26 T cell receptor beta chains were all obtained from the same sample, sequenced in a study of technical replicates of blood from several donors. Profiling relied on immunoSEQ multiplex PCR, and the TCRdb table lists in-frame clones only, not all of them. This sample has some 15,000 clones; about four fifths occur once, and the top ten carry roughly a tenth. Material: PBMCs. These receptors were taken from a human donor in good health.

This chain links TRBV6-1 with TRBJ2-3; D is ambiguous. Deletions cut 5 bases from V and 4 bases from J, with 7 bases between. This CDR3 has 12 residues. Germline CDR1 reads MNHNS; CDR2 reads SASEGT. CDR3 residues: CASSPVPDTQYF. The CDR3 bases are TGTGCCAGCAGTCCCGTCCCAGATACGCAGTATTTT.

This clone was picked up a small number of times. The rearrangement joins TRBV2 to TRBJ1-2; 9 bases line up with TRBD1. V trimming: 6 bases; J trimming: 7 bases; junction bases outside the gene matches: 9. Germline values: CDR1 SNHLY, CDR2 FYNNEI. CDR3 size: 14 residues. The CDR3 sequence: CASSSGTGSGGYTF. CDR3 coding DNA: TGTGCCAGCAGCTCCGGGACAGGGTCGGGTGGCTACACCTTC.

The chain is built from TRBV11-2 and TRBJ1-1, with a tentative D call TRBD1 (6 bases). CDR1 is SGHAT and CDR2 is FQNNGV in the germline V gene. The germline V and J ends were trimmed by 7 bases and 5 bases, with 17 bases remaining between them. CDR3 length: 14 residues. The CDR3 protein is CASTPALGGTEAFF. CDR3 DNA: TGTGCCAGCACCCCGGCCCTAGGGGGTACTGAAGCTTTCTTT.

J is TRBJ2-7 and V is TRBV19, with 7 bases identical to TRBD1. This CDR3 has 13 residues. The V segment lost 3 bases and the J segment 3 bases; nucleotides outside the gene matches: 2. Germline CDR1 reads LNHDA; CDR2 reads SQIVND (reference sequence). CDR3 in DNA: TGTGCCAGTAGTATGGACAGGTTCTACGAGCAGTACTTC. It translates to CASSMDRFYEQYF.

In DNA form, the CDR3 reads TGCGCCAGCAGCTTGGTATCAGGGGATACTGAAGCTTTCTTT. This gives the protein CASSLVSGDTEAFF. This chain uses TRBV5-1 with TRBJ1-1; tentative D call: TRBD1 (6 bases). The germline gives CDR1 SGHRS, CDR2 YFSETQ. V was pared by 0 bases and J by 5 bases, with 11 bases between. The CDR3 length is 14 residues.

The DNA for the CDR3 is TGTGCCAGCAGCGCAGGTACCTACGAGCAGTACTTC. Its translation is CASSAGTYEQYF. V usage is TRBV7-3 and J usage is TRBJ2-7; D is uncertain. The length of the CDR3 is 12 residues. CDR1 is SGHTA and CDR2 is FQGTGA in the germline V gene. Trimming took 5 bases from V and 2 from J, leaving 7 bases between them.

The rearrangement links TRBV27 to TRBJ2-1; the D is unclear. With 3 bases removed from V and 0 bases from J, the gap between germline ends came to 12 bases. Germline V CDR1 and CDR2: MNHEY, SMNVEV (reference sequence). The CDR3 is 16 amino acids. The CDR3 here is CASSFGRPSSYNEQFF. CDR3 nucleotides: TGTGCCAGCAGTTTTGGCAGGCCGAGCTCCTACAATGAGCAGTTCTTC.

The V call is TRBV14, the J call TRBJ2-1, with 9 bases identical to TRBD2. The CDR3 length is 14 residues. Germline V gene data show CDR1 as SGHDN and CDR2 as FVKESK. J gave up 6 bases and V 1 base, and 1 base lay outside the gene matches. The DNA for the CDR3 is TGTGCCAGCAGCCAAGTTAGCGGGGGCAATGAGCAGTTCTTC. Translated, it gives CASSQVSGGNEQFF.

The chain joins TRBV7-3 to TRBJ2-1; maybe TRBD1 (6 bases). V lost 4 bases and J lost 7, with 14 bases in between. The CDR3 runs to 14 residues. Germline V lookup: CDR1 SGHTA, CDR2 FQGTGA. In DNA, the CDR3 is TGTGCCAGCAGCTGGGCAGGGGAACGGAATGAGCAGTTCTTC. Its protein product is CASSWAGERNEQFF.

The gene calls are TRBV12-2 and TRBJ2-2; TRBD1, as called in the table, went unchecked against the DNA. TRBV12-2 is marked as a pseudogene. CDR3 length equals 16 residues. The chain's CDR3 is CASRTDRGRETGELFF. The CDR3 nucleotides read TGTGCAAGTCGCACGGACAGGGGGCGCGAAACCGGGGAGCTGTTTTTT.

This clone was found a few times. The chain is built from TRBV28 and TRBJ2-7; 9 bases fit TRBD2. The V gene end was trimmed by 7 bases and the J gene end by 3 bases; junction bases not matched to a gene: 4. The CDR3 contains 13 residues. Germline CDR1 MDHEN, CDR2 SYDVKM. The CDR3 DNA reads as TGTGCCAGCAACCTAGCGGGAAACTACGAGCAGTACTTC. It codes for CASNLAGNYEQYF.

This chain joins TRBV10-1 and TRBJ2-2; D unresolved. The CDR3 totals 14 residues. Germline V gives CDR1 WNHNN, CDR2 SYGVQD (reference sequence). Trimming removed 4 bases from V and 0 bases from J, with 6 bases in between. DNA of the CDR3: TGCGCCAGCAGTGCAGAACCGAACACCGGGGAGCTGTTTTTT. Translation gives CASSAEPNTGELFF.

The chain is built from TRBV4-2 and TRBJ2-3, with D possibly matching TRBD1 (5 bases). The germline gives CDR1 LGHNA, CDR2 YNFKEQ. The CDR3 covers 14 residues. Trimming pared 4 bases from V and 0 bases from J, leaving 8 bases between. The CDR3 loop reads CASSRGESTDTQYF. CDR3 nucleotide sequence: TGTGCCAGCAGCCGGGGCGAAAGCACAGATACGCAGTATTTT.

This rearrangement joins TRBV27 to TRBJ2-1, with a tentative D call TRBD2 (6 bases). Germline values: CDR1 MNHEY, CDR2 SMNVEV (reference sequence). The V end was cut by 1 base, the J end by 5 bases, with 12 bases between. CDR3 length: 15 amino acids. CDR3 coding DNA: TGTGCCAGCAGTTTATTAGTGGGACTCAACAATGAGCAGTTCTTC. The encoded protein is CASSLLVGLNNEQFF.

The chain joins TRBV10-1 to TRBJ2-1; TRBD2 matches at 7 bases. Germline loops: CDR1 WNHNN, CDR2 SYGVQD (reference sequence). J gave up 8 bases and V 4 bases, and 11 bases lay outside the gene matches. This CDR3 contains 15 residues. For the CDR3, the DNA is TGCGCCAGCAGTGGAACTAGCGAGGGACTCTATGAGCAGTTCTTC. Translating it yields CASSGTSEGLYEQFF.

The CDR3 reads CAPPRELNTEAFF. The CDR3 region has the DNA TGCGCCCCACCCCGGGAGTTGAACACTGAAGCTTTCTTT. The V call is TRBV23-1, the J call TRBJ1-1; D call uncertain. TRBV23-1 falls under the ORF class, with uncertain function. The CDR3 sequence is 13 residues long. V dropped 11 bases and J dropped 0 bases, with 13 bases sitting between them.

The chain couples TRBV2 to TRBJ1-1; 11 positions agree with TRBD1. V dropped 8 bases and J dropped 3; count of bases not matched to a gene: 14. Germline assignment: CDR1 SNHLY and CDR2 FYNNEI. CDR3 length: 17 amino acids. CDR3 nucleotide sequence: TGTGCCAGCCCAAAAGGACAGGGGGCCGACCTTGACACTGAAGCTTTCTTT. Translating gives CASPKGQGADLDTEAFF.

The chain uses TRBV28 and TRBJ2-2; no clear D. The CDR3 extends over 14 amino acids. The germline gives CDR1 MDHEN, CDR2 SYDVKM. V was pared by 1 base and J by 1 base, with 4 bases between. This chain's CDR3 is CASSLYKNTGELFF. In nucleotides, the CDR3 is TGTGCCAGCAGTTTATATAAGAACACCGGGGAGCTGTTTTTT.

The CDR3 nucleotides read TGCAGCGTTTGGCGGGAGGATAGTGAGCAGTTCTTC. This encodes CSVWREDSEQFF. This chain links TRBV29-1 with TRBJ2-1, with 8 bases matching TRBD2. The CDR3 sequence is 12 residues long. V trimming: 5 bases; J trimming: 9 bases; junction bases outside the gene matches: 6. Germline V lookup: CDR1 SQVTM, CDR2 ANQGSEA.

This chain connects TRBV27 to TRBJ1-4, with a possible D match to TRBD1 (5 bases). Trimming stripped 10 bases from V and 10 bases from J, with 19 bases between. The CDR3 has 13 amino acids. CDR1 MNHEY and CDR2 SMNVEV come from the germline V gene (reference sequence). The CDR3, as DNA: TGTGCCACCCGTGGGGACGGGGGGGGAAAACTGTTTTTT. It encodes CATRGDGGGKLFF.

The chain links TRBV7-9 to TRBJ2-7, with D unclear. V dropped 0 bases and J dropped 1 base, with 7 bases sitting between them. The CDR3 is 14 residues long. In germline, CDR1 is SEHNR, CDR2 FQNEAQ (reference sequence). The chain's CDR3 is CASSLAGFSYEQYF. The CDR3 DNA follows: TGTGCCAGCAGCTTAGCCGGGTTTTCCTACGAGCAGTACTTC. The variable domain in full, completed from reference TRBV7-9 and TRBJ2-7, reads DTGVSQNPRHKITKRGQNVTFRCDPISEHNRLYWYRQTLGQGPEFLTYFQNEAQLEKSRLLSDRFSAERPKGSFSTLEIQRTEQGDSAMYLCASSLAGFSYEQYFGPGTRLTVT.

The V gene is TRBV27, the J gene TRBJ2-1; D ambiguous. The CDR3 has 13 amino acids. The V gene's germline CDR1 is MNHEY and CDR2 SMNVEV (reference sequence). V was trimmed by 3 bases and J by 7 bases, leaving 10 bases between them. The CDR3 here is CASSFGGANEQFF. CDR3 sequence (DNA): TGTGCCAGCAGTTTTGGCGGAGCGAATGAGCAGTTCTTC.

The chain recombines TRBV7-2 with TRBJ1-5; 7 positions agree with TRBD1. This CDR3 spans 14 amino acids. J gave up 5 bases and V 1 base, and 2 bases lay outside the gene matches. CDR1 and CDR2 from the germline V gene are SGHTA and FQGNSA. As DNA, the CDR3 is TGTGCCAGCAGCTTAGGAGGGACAGATCAGCCCCAGCATTTT. It codes for CASSLGGTDQPQHF.

J is TRBJ1-3 and V is TRBV19; maybe TRBD1 (5 bases). Looked up from germline, CDR1 is LNHDA and CDR2 is SQIVND (reference sequence). V was shortened by 8 bases and J by 0 bases, with 11 bases between the two germline ends. This CDR3 is 14 amino acids long. Written as DNA, the CDR3 is TGTGCCAGTGGTACAGGTCTCTCTGGAAACACCATATATTTT. Its protein is CASGTGLSGNTIYF.

This rearrangement joins TRBV5-1 to TRBJ2-7, with 7 bases that match TRBD1. CDR3 length: 15 amino acids. After removal of 0 bases from V and 6 bases from J, the junction contained 9 bases not matched to a gene. Germline CDR1 reads SGHRS; CDR2 reads YFSETQ. CDR3 DNA sequence: TGCGCCAGCAGCTTGGCCGGGTCAGGGGGAAGCGAGCAGTACTTC. Translation gives CASSLAGSGGSEQYF.

The chain has TRBV19 and TRBJ2-7; 9 bases are a match to TRBD1. CDR3 size: 14 residues. Germline lookup yields CDR1 LNHDA and CDR2 SQIVND (reference sequence). V shed 6 bases, J shed 3 bases, and the junction held 6 bases outside the gene matches. The CDR3 sequence is CASRQQGADYEQYF. In DNA, the CDR3 is TGTGCCAGTAGGCAACAGGGGGCCGACTACGAGCAGTACTTC.